Listed below are T cell receptor beta chains from one sample, sequenced in a study of OX40 agonist ivuxolimab in advanced cancers. TCRdb keeps only in-frame clones here, not all; method: immunoSEQ multiplex PCR. In the table there are around 53,000 clones, 85% of which are singletons. The material sequenced was CD4+ or CD8+ T cells sorted from blood, taken in a trial of the OX40 agonist ivuxolimab. These receptors came from an adult with an advanced solid tumor such as melanoma, head and neck, liver or kidney cancer. Both conserved end residues are part of each CDR3. D genes are given only for firm matches. Clone sizes are given selectively: once, few, many, or a class where the clone is expanded.

d_call | j_call | v_call | clone_size | cdr3_length | cdr3_aa | cdr3_nt
- | TRBJ1-3 | TRBV9 | - | 15 | CASSVDWGSGNTIYF | TGTGCCAGCAGCGTAGACTGGGGGTCTGGAAACACCATATATTTT
TRBD1 | TRBJ2-3 | TRBV19 | - | 16 | CASSIGTGGLSDTQYF | TGTGCCAGTAGTATAGGGACAGGGGGCCTTTCGGATACGCAGTATTTT
- | TRBJ2-2 | TRBV5-1 | once | 17 | CASSPQPATANTGELFF | TGCGCCAGCAGCCCTCAGCCAGCGACAGCGAACACCGGGGAGCTGTTTTTT
TRBD1 | TRBJ2-2 | TRBV9 | once | 16 | CASSVAGTAYTGELFF | TGTGCCAGCAGCGTAGCCGGGACAGCTTATACCGGGGAGCTGTTTTTT
TRBD1 | TRBJ2-3 | TRBV5-1 | - | 15 | CASSLRAGGTDTQYF | TGCGCCAGCAGCTTGAGGGCAGGGGGTACAGATACGCAGTATTTT
TRBD2 | TRBJ2-2 | TRBV9 | - | 16 | CASSVRGTSGSGELFF | TGTGCCAGCAGCGTGAGGGGGACTAGCGGGTCCGGGGAGCTGTTTTTT
TRBD2 | TRBJ2-7 | TRBV6-5 | once | 16 | CASSYSSLAGSYEQYF | TGTGCCAGCAGTTACTCGAGCCTAGCGGGCTCCTACGAGCAGTACTTC
- | TRBJ2-2 | TRBV6-6 | - | 16 | CASSYWGGANTGELFF | TGTGCCAGCAGTTACTGGGGCGGGGCGAACACCGGGGAGCTGTTTTTT
- | TRBJ1-1 | TRBV4-1 | few | 16 | CASSQAPLRGRTEAFF | TGCGCCAGCAGCCAAGCCCCCCTCCGGGGGAGGACTGAAGCTTTCTTT
- | TRBJ1-5 | TRBV19 | - | 15 | CASSIGQNSNQPQHF | TGTGCCAGTAGTATCGGGCAGAATAGCAATCAGCCCCAGCATTTT
- | TRBJ2-3 | TRBV7-8 | medium-sized | 11 | CASSLMDTQYF | TGTGCCAGCAGCTTGATGGATACGCAGTATTTT
- | TRBJ2-3 | TRBV5-8 | - | 16 | CASSLGEVLGTDTQYF | TGTGCCAGCAGCTTGGGTGAGGTTTTGGGCACAGATACGCAGTATTTT
- | TRBJ2-5 | TRBV7-2 | - | 15 | CASSLVIGYGETQYF | TGTGCCAGCAGCTTAGTGATAGGGTATGGAGAGACCCAGTACTTC
TRBD2 | TRBJ2-2 | TRBV11-3 | - | 18 | CASSLDGLAALITGELFF | TGTGCCAGCAGCTTAGATGGACTAGCGGCCCTCATCACCGGGGAGCTGTTTTTT
TRBD2 | TRBJ2-5 | TRBV5-1 | once | 17 | CASSLSSGGADQETQYF | TGCGCCAGCAGCTTGTCTAGCGGGGGGGCCGACCAAGAGACCCAGTACTTC
- | TRBJ2-2 | TRBV19 | - | 13 | CASSIRAGGELFF | TGTGCCAGTAGTATCAGGGCTGGCGGGGAGCTGTTTTTT
TRBD1 | TRBJ1-1 | TRBV5-1 | - | 16 | CASSPGTAGGDTEAFF | TGCGCCAGCAGCCCTGGGACAGCCGGAGGGGACACTGAAGCTTTCTTT
- | TRBJ2-1 | TRBV19 | - | 16 | CASKEEGGFTYNEQFF | TGTGCCAGTAAAGAAGAGGGCGGATTCACCTACAATGAGCAGTTCTTC
- | TRBJ1-3 | TRBV5-4 | - | 14 | CASSSEGAGNTIYF | TGTGCCAGCAGCTCCGAGGGGGCTGGAAACACCATATATTTT
- | TRBJ2-1 | TRBV7-6 | once | 15 | CASSLLGPGDNEQFF | TGTGCCAGCAGCTTATTGGGGCCGGGGGACAATGAGCAGTTCTTC
TRBD2 | TRBJ2-7 | TRBV19 | once | 17 | CASSIDLSSGRAYEQYF | TGTGCCAGTAGTATAGACCTCTCTAGCGGGAGGGCCTACGAGCAGTACTTC
- | TRBJ2-4 | TRBV5-4 | - | 13 | CASSSGAKNIQYF | TGTGCCAGCAGCTCCGGGGCCAAAAACATTCAGTACTTC
- | TRBJ1-6 | TRBV6-6 | - | 15 | CASSDGTHLNSPLHF | TGTGCCAGCAGTGACGGGACACATTTAAATTCACCCCTCCACTTT
TRBD2 | TRBJ2-1 | TRBV5-1 | - | 15 | CASSISGSSYNEQFF | TGCGCCAGCAGCATTAGCGGGAGTTCCTACAATGAGCAGTTCTTC
- | TRBJ1-6 | TRBV27 | - | 16 | CASSTDGPAYNSPLHF | TGTGCCAGCAGTACGGACGGGCCCGCCTATAATTCACCCCTCCACTTT
- | TRBJ2-1 | TRBV6-1 | - | 16 | CASSEASRAVSNEQFF | TGTGCCAGCAGTGAAGCGTCGAGGGCAGTCAGCAATGAGCAGTTCTTC
- | TRBJ2-3 | TRBV13 | - | 19 | CASSPSLWMGGASTDTQYF | TGTGCCAGCAGCCCATCCCTCTGGATGGGGGGGGCTAGCACAGATACGCAGTATTTT
TRBD2 | TRBJ2-7 | TRBV12-5 | - | 13 | CASGIAGTYEQYF | TGTGCTAGTGGGATAGCGGGGACCTACGAGCAGTACTTC
TRBD1 | TRBJ2-1 | TRBV19 | - | 15 | CASEGAVSSYNEQFF | TGTGCCAGTGAGGGGGCGGTTAGCTCCTACAATGAGCAGTTCTTC
- | TRBJ1-3 | TRBV12-5 | - | 13 | CASGLVQGNTIYF | TGTGCTAGTGGTTTGGTACAAGGAAACACCATATATTTT
TRBD1 | TRBJ2-7 | TRBV13 | few | 16 | CASSPTPGTVKYEQYF | TGTGCCAGCAGCCCTACCCCCGGGACAGTGAAATACGAGCAGTACTTC
- | TRBJ2-7 | TRBV30 | - | 11 | CAWSVSYEQYF | TGTGCCTGGAGTGTATCCTACGAGCAGTACTTC
TRBD2 | TRBJ2-1 | TRBV9 | few | 15 | CASSVLASGRNEQFF | TGTGCCAGCAGCGTACTCGCTAGCGGGAGGAATGAGCAGTTCTTC
- | TRBJ2-5 | TRBV5-4 | - | 13 | CASSRRGGETQYF | TGTGCCAGCAGCCGTCGGGGTGGAGAGACCCAGTACTTC
- | TRBJ2-5 | TRBV7-3 | - | 13 | CASSLSGFETQYF | TGTGCCAGCAGCTTGTCGGGGTTCGAGACCCAGTACTTC
TRBD2 | TRBJ2-1 | TRBV11-1 | - | 16 | CASSETSGGAYNEQFF | TGTGCCAGCAGCGAGACTAGCGGGGGGGCCTACAATGAGCAGTTCTTC
- | TRBJ1-2 | TRBV5-6 | once | 13 | CASSSTVNYGYTF | TGTGCCAGCAGCTCGACAGTCAACTATGGCTACACCTTC
TRBD2 | TRBJ2-2 | TRBV18 | - | 15 | CASSPGGRTTGELFF | TGTGCCAGCTCACCAGGCGGGAGGACGACCGGGGAGCTGTTTTTT
- | TRBJ1-4 | TRBV7-9 | medium-sized | 14 | CASSFRREVEKLFF | TGTGCCAGCAGCTTTCGAAGGGAGGTTGAAAAACTGTTTTTT
TRBD2 | TRBJ2-1 | TRBV2 | few | 18 | CASSEGLAGGPVHNEQFF | TGTGCCAGCAGTGAGGGTCTAGCGGGAGGTCCCGTCCACAATGAGCAGTTCTTC
- | TRBJ2-1 | TRBV7-6 | - | 13 | CASSLAVGTEQFF | TGTGCCAGCAGCTTAGCGGTGGGGACTGAGCAGTTCTTC
TRBD2 | TRBJ2-1 | TRBV19 | - | 14 | CASSPAGSLNEQFF | TGTGCCAGTAGTCCAGCGGGGTCCCTGAATGAGCAGTTCTTC
TRBD2 | TRBJ2-1 | TRBV7-3 | few | 16 | CASSLTTSGRFGEQFF | TGTGCCAGCAGCTTAACAACTAGCGGGAGATTTGGTGAGCAGTTCTTC